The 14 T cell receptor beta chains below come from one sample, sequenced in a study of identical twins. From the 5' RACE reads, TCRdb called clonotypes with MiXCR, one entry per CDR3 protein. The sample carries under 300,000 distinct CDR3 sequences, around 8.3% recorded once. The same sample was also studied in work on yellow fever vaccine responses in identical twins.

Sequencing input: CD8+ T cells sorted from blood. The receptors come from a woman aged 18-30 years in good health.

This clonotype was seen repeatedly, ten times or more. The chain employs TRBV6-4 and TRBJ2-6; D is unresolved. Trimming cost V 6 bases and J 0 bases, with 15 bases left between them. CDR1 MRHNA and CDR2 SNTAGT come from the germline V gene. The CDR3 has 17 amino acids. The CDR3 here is CASSEDVVPSGANVLTF. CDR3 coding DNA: TGTGCCAGCAGCGAGGACGTTGTCCCCTCTGGGGCCAACGTCCTGACTTTC.

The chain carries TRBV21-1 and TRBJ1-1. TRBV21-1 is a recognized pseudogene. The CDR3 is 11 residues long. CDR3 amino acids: CASSKEVSAFF. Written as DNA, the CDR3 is TGTGCCAGCAGCAAAGAGGTATCGGCTTTCTTT.

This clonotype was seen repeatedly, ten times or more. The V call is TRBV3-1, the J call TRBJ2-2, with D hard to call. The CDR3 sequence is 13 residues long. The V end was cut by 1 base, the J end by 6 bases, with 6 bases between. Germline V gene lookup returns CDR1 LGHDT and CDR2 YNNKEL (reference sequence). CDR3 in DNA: TGTGCCAGCAGCCAAGGTGACCCCGGGGAGCTGTTTTTT. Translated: CASSQGDPGELFF.

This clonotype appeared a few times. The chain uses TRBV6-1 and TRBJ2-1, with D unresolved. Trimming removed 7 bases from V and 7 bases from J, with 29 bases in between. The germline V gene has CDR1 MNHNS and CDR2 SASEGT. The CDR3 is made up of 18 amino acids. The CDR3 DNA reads TGTGCCAGCACCAATCAGACGGAACCTTATCGCCTGGGGAATGAGCAGTTCTTC. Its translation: CASTNQTEPYRLGNEQFF.

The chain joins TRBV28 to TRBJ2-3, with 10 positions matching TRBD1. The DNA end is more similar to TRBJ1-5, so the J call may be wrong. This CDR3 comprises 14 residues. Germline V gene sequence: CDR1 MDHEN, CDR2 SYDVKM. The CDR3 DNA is TGTGCCAGCAGGGGGACAGGGGTGGCAGATACGCAGCATTTT. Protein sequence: CASRGTGVADTQHF.

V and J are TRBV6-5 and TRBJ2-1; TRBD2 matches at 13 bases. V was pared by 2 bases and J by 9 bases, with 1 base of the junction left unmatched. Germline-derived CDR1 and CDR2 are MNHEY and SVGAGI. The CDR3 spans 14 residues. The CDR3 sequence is CASSYGTSGIEQFF. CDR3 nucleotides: TGTGCCAGCAGTTACGGGACTAGCGGGATTGAGCAGTTCTTC.

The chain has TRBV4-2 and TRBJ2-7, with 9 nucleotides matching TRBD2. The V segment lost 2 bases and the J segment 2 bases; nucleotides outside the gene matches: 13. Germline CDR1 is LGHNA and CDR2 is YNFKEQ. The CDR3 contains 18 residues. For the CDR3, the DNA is TGTGCCAGCAGCCAATCATCCGGAGAGACTAGCGGTACCTACGAGCAGTACTTC. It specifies CASSQSSGETSGTYEQYF.

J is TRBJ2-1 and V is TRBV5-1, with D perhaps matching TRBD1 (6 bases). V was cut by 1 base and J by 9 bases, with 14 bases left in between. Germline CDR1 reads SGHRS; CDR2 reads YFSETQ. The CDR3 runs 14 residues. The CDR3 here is CASSLIGGLAEQFF. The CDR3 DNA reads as TGCGCCAGCAGCTTGATAGGGGGTTTAGCTGAGCAGTTCTTC.

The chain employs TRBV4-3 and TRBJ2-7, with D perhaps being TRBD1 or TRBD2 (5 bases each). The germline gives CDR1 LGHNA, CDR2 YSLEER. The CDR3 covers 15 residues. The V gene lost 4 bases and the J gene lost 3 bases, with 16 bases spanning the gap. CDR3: CASSPGATGYYEQYF. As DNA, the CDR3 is TGCGCCAGCAGCCCCGGGGCAACCGGATACTACGAGCAGTACTTC.

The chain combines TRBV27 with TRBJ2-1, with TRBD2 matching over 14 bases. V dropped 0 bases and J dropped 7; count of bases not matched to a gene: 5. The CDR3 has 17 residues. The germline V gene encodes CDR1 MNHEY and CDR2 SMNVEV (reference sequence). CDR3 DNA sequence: TGTGCCAGCAGTTTATCGGTGGGACTAGCGGGAGCAAATGAGCAGTTCTTC. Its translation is CASSLSVGLAGANEQFF.

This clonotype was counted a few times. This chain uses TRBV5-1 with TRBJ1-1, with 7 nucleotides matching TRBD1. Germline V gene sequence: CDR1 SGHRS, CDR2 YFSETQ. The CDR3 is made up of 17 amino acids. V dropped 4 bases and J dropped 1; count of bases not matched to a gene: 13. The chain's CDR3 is CASSANTGTAENTEAFF. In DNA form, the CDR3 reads TGCGCCAGCAGCGCTAATACCGGGACAGCTGAGAACACTGAAGCTTTCTTT.

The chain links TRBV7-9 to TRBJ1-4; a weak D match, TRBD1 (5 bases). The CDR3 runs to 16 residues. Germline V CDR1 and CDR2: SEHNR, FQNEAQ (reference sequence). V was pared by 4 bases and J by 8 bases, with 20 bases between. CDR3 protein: CASSSPRMVGGEKLFF. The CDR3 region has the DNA TGTGCCAGCAGCTCCCCCCGGATGGTCGGGGGGGAAAAACTGTTTTTT. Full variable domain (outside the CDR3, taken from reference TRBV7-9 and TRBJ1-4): DTGVSQNPRHKITKRGQNVTFRCDPISEHNRLYWYRQTLGQGPEFLTYFQNEAQLEKSRLLSDRFSAERPKGSFSTLEIQRTEQGDSAMYLCASSSPRMVGGEKLFFGSGTQLSVL.

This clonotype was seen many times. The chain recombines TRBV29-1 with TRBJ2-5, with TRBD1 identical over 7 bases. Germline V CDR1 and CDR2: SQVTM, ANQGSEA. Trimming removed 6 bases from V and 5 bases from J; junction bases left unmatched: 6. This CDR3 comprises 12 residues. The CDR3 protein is CSVQGESETQYF. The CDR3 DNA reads TGCAGCGTCCAGGGGGAGTCGGAGACCCAGTACTTC.

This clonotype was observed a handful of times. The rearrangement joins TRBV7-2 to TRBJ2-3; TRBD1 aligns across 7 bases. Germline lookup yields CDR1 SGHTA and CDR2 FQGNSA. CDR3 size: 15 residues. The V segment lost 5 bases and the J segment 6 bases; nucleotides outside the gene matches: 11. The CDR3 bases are TGTGCCAGCAGCCTATTACCCGGACAGGAGGATACGCAGTATTTT. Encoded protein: CASSLLPGQEDTQYF.